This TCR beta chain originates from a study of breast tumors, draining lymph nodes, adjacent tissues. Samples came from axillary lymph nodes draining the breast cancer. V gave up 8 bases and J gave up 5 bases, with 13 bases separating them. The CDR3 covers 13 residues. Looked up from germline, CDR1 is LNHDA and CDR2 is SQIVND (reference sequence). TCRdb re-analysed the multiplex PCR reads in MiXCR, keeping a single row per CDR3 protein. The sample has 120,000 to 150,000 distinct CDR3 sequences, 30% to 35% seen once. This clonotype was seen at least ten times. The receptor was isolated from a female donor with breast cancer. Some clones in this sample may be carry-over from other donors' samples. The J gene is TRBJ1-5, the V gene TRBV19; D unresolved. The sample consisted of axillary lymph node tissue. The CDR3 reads CASFGGWDQPQHF. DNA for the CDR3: TGTGCCAGTTTTGGAGGCTGGGATCAGCCCCAGCATTTT. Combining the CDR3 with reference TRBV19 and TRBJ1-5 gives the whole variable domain DGGITQSPKYLFRKEGQNVTLSCEQNLNHDAMYWYRQDPGQGLRLIYYSQIVNDFQKGDIAEGYSVSREKKESFPLTVTSAQKNPTAFYLCASFGGWDQPQHFGDGTRLSIL.